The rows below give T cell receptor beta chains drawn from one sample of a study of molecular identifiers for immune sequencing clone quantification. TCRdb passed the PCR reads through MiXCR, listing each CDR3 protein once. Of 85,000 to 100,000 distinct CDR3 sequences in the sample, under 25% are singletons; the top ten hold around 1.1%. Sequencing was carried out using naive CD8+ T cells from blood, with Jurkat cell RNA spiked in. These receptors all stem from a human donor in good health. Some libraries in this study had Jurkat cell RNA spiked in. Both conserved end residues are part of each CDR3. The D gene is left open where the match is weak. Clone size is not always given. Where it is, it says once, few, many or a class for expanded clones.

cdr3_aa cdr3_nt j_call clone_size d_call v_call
CASSLNLGGGAYNEQFF TGTGCCAGCAGCTTAAATTTGGGCGGGGGGGCGTACAATGAGCAGTTCTTT TRBJ2-1 few TRBD2 TRBV7-6
CASSYGRGRDSPLHF TGTGCCAGCAGTTACGGACGGGGGAGGGATTCACCCCTCCACTTT TRBJ1-6 . . TRBV6-2/TRBV6-3
CASRPWGGPVDEQYF TGTGCCAGCAGACCGTGGGGAGGGCCTGTCGACGAGCAGTACTTC TRBJ2-7 . TRBD2 TRBV5-6
CASSGISYEQYF TGTGCCAGCAGTGGAATCAGCTACGAGCAGTACTTC TRBJ2-7 many . TRBV25-1
CASSALGGPVDTQYF TGTGCCAGCAGCGCCCTCGGGGGGCCGGTGGATACGCAGTATTTT TRBJ2-3 few . TRBV7-9
CASSSPGEGIYGYTF TGTGCCAGCAGTTCCCCGGGGGAAGGTATCTATGGCTACACCTTC TRBJ1-2 many . TRBV6-5
CASSQEDVTGTVSEAFF TGCGCCAGCAGCCAAGAAGACGTAACAGGGACGGTCTCTGAAGCTTTCTTT TRBJ1-1 many . TRBV4-3
CATSDPRHTRAKKTQYF TGTGCCACCAGTGACCCCCGGCATACGAGGGCTAAAAAGACCCAGTACTTC TRBJ2-5 many . TRBV24-1
CAWSDTGLMGTEAFF TGTGCCTGGAGCGATACGGGACTTATGGGGACTGAAGCTTTCTTT TRBJ1-1 many . TRBV30
CASSLTGGLGYEQYF TGTGCCAGCAGCCTGACCGGGGGTTTAGGTTACGAGCAGTACTTC TRBJ2-7 many . TRBV13
CASSESDTYGDEQFF TGTGCCAGCAGTGAATCGGACACCTACGGGGATGAGCAGTTCTTC TRBJ2-1 many . TRBV2
CASSYRDTANYGYTF TGTGCCAGCAGCTACCGGGACACAGCTAACTATGGCTACACCTTC TRBJ1-2 many . TRBV7-9
CASSIGGQAFATEAFF TGTGCCAGTAGTATAGGAGGACAGGCTTTTGCCACTGAAGCTTTCTTT TRBJ1-1 many TRBD1 TRBV19
CSAREQGVMEAFF TGCAGTGCTAGAGAACAGGGGGTAATGGAAGCTTTCTTT TRBJ1-1 many TRBD1 TRBV20-1
CASSPRAQSVSSYNSPLHF TGTGCCAGCAGTCCGCGGGCACAGTCTGTGAGCTCCTATAATTCACCCCTCCACTTT TRBJ1-6 many . TRBV7-6
CSALKGTNYEQYF TGCAGCGCGTTGAAAGGGACAAACTACGAGCAGTACTTC TRBJ2-7 . . TRBV29-1
CATANNPGRSSYEQYF TGTGCCACAGCAAACAATCCCGGACGGAGTTCCTACGAGCAGTACTTC TRBJ2-7 many . TRBV12-3/TRBV12-4
CASSQALGVLDEQYF TGCGCCAGCAGCCAAGCATTAGGGGTCCTGGACGAGCAGTACTTC TRBJ2-7 many . TRBV4-3
CASSAGYEQFF TGTGCCAGCTCGGCGGGTTATGAGCAGTTCTTC TRBJ2-1 . . TRBV6-2/TRBV6-3
CSSVGGSTDTQYF TGCAGCTCTGTTGGGGGTAGCACAGATACGCAGTATTTT TRBJ2-3 many . TRBV29-1
CASSLRDREYEQYF TGTGCCAGCAGCTTGCGGGACAGGGAGTACGAGCAGTACTTC TRBJ2-7 many TRBD1 TRBV5-6
CASSMVGRTGELFF TGTGCCAGTAGTATGGTGGGGCGAACCGGGGAGCTGTTTTTT TRBJ2-2 . . TRBV19
CASSARNGRGASDEQYF TGTGCCAGCAGCGCCCGGAACGGACGGGGAGCTTCGGACGAGCAGTACTTC TRBJ2-7 many . TRBV9
CASSLDGELFF TGTGCCAGCAGCTTAGACGGGGAGCTGTTTTTT TRBJ2-2 . . TRBV11-3
CASSYRGLSTDTQYF TGTGCCAGCAGCTACAGGGGGCTTAGCACAGATACGCAGTATTTT TRBJ2-3 many TRBD1 TRBV5-4
CASSSHYRPFIPDSYEQYF TGTGCCAGCAGCTCCCACTACCGACCCTTTATCCCCGACTCCTACGAGCAGTACTTC TRBJ2-7 . . TRBV11-2
CASSQDPQGAYEQYF TGTGCCAGCAGCCAAGATCCGCAGGGGGCATACGAGCAGTACTTC TRBJ2-7 many TRBD1 TRBV4-2
CASSLGNEAFF TGTGCCAGCAGTTTAGGGAATGAAGCTTTCTTT TRBJ1-1 few . TRBV27
CASSPGTGNQPQHF TGCGCCAGCAGCCCAGGAACAGGCAATCAGCCCCAGCATTTT TRBJ1-5 many . TRBV4-3
CASSFQQGRDEQFF TGTGCCAGCAGTTTCCAGCAGGGCCGGGATGAGCAGTTCTTC TRBJ2-1 . . TRBV12-3/TRBV12-4
CASNEGSDTQYF TGTGCCAGCAACGAGGGGTCGGATACGCAGTATTTT TRBJ2-3 many . TRBV12-3/TRBV12-4
CASSQDACWVSYNEQFF TGCGCCAGCAGCCAAGATGCTTGCTGGGTCTCCTACAATGAGCAGTTCTTC TRBJ2-1 . . TRBV4-3
CASSFIPGGTGELFF TGTGCCAGCAGTTTCATACCCGGGGGGACCGGGGAGCTGTTTTTT TRBJ2-2 . TRBD2 TRBV28
CSVGLQRYNEQFF TGCAGCGTCGGACTACAGAGGTACAATGAGCAGTTCTTC TRBJ2-1 few . TRBV29-1
CASSLAPSGSRGSSYNEQFF TGTGCCAGCAGCTTAGCGCCTAGCGGGAGCCGGGGCAGCTCCTACAATGAGCAGTTCTTC TRBJ2-1 few TRBD2 TRBV7-6
CASSLAGLSTSGGQETQYF TGTGCCAGCAGTTTAGCAGGCCTATCGACTAGCGGGGGGCAAGAGACCCAGTACTTC TRBJ2-5 many TRBD2 TRBV12-3/TRBV12-4
CASTNGGTGELFF TGTGCCAGCACGAACGGGGGCACCGGGGAGCTGTTTTTT TRBJ2-2 . . TRBV27
CASSQVGGLYEQYF TGTGCCAGCAGCCAAGTCGGGGGCCTCTACGAGCAGTACTTC TRBJ2-7 few . TRBV14
CASSPQEGGSYEQYF TGTGCCAGCAGCCCCCAGGAGGGGGGCTCCTACGAGCAGTACTTC TRBJ2-7 many . TRBV7-9
CASSLEWCRGFGNTIYF TGTGCCAGCAGCTTAGAATGGTGTCGGGGCTTTGGAAACACCATATATTTT TRBJ1-3 . . TRBV7-3